Below are 3 T cell receptor beta chains sequenced from a single sample in a study of blood T cells in healthy people across ages. With a J-beta primer mix and a sample-barcoded 5' primer, a second PCR ran 7 to 11 cycles. TCRdb re-analysed the 5' RACE reads in MiXCR, keeping a single row per CDR3 protein. The repertoire holds roughly 1,500,000 distinct CDR3 sequences, with about 35% as singletons. Sample: blood. The receptors were sampled from a woman in her thirties in good health.

Note on this clonotype: This could be a read error, since a much larger clone is one nucleotide away. The chain carries TRBV20-1 and TRBJ2-7; D possibly corresponds to TRBD2 (5 bases). Deletions cut 4 bases from V and 2 bases from J, with 15 bases between. The CDR3 runs 14 residues. Per the germline V gene, CDR1 is DFQATT and CDR2 is SNEGSKA (reference sequence). In DNA, the CDR3 is TGCAGTGCTAATTGGGGAGACGGGGCCTACGAGCAGTACTTC. Translation gives CSANWGDGAYEQYF.

This clonotype was observed at least ten times. V is TRBV5-1 and J is TRBJ2-4; the D call may be TRBD1 or TRBD2 (7 bases each). Germline-derived CDR1 and CDR2 are SGHRS and YFSETQ. V was clipped by 4 bases and J by 4 bases, with 15 bases between them. This CDR3 region has 15 residues. The DNA of the CDR3 is TGCGCCAGCAGCCCCCAGGGGGGGGCGAAAAACATTCAGTACTTC. Its protein is CASSPQGGAKNIQYF.

The chain couples TRBV15 to TRBJ2-1; 7 bases line up with TRBD2. The germline V gene encodes CDR1 LNHNV and CDR2 YYDKDF (reference sequence). This CDR3 spans 16 amino acids. J was trimmed by 6 bases and V by 0 bases; bases with no gene match: 8. This CDR3 reads CATSRDLGRLGNEQFF. In DNA, the CDR3 is TGTGCCACCAGCAGAGATCTCGGGAGGCTGGGCAATGAGCAGTTCTTC.